A single sample gave rise to the 20 T cell receptor beta chains below, sequenced in a study of shared clonotypes between healthy human individuals. Profiling relied on immunoSEQ multiplex PCR, and the TCRdb table lists in-frame clones only, not all of them. The sample records millions of clones, just under 95% being singletons. Naive CD8 isolation took CD45RO-negative cells positively selected for CCR7 and excluded terminally differentiated effector memory CD45RA+ cells. The sample consisted of naive CD8+ T cells sorted from blood. The receptors here all came from a man aged 18 to 30 in good health.

The chain employs TRBV7-9 and TRBJ2-5, with D unclear. Gene TRBJ2-7 matches the end of the DNA better, so the J call may be wrong. The germline V gene has CDR1 SEHNR and CDR2 FQNEAQ (reference sequence). The CDR3 totals 14 residues. CDR3 loop: CASSLITIPDEQYF. The DNA of the CDR3 is TGTGCCAGCAGCTTAATCACGATCCCGGACGAGCAGTACTTC.

The chain combines TRBV27 with TRBJ2-7; no clear D gene. Germline V CDR1 and CDR2: MNHEY, SMNVEV (reference sequence). This CDR3 is built from 14 residues. The V end lost 1 base, the J end lost 5 bases, and 12 bases lay between the germline ends. CDR3 coding DNA: TGTGCCAGCAGTTTATTACCGAGGCCTGACGAGCAGTACTTC. Its translation: CASSLLPRPDEQYF.

The chain recombines TRBV7-2 with TRBJ2-1; no clear D. The CDR3 consists of 12 residues. CDR1 is SGHTA, CDR2 FQGNSA, per germline. V lost 5 bases and J lost 9, with 11 bases in between. In DNA form, the CDR3 reads TGTGCCAGCAGCACCCCCTCGGGTGAGCAGTTCTTC. Translating it yields CASSTPSGEQFF.

CDR3 protein: CASSNPGILEQYF. Here the CDR3 DNA reads TGTGCCAGCTCGAACCCGGGGATTTTGGAGCAGTACTTC. The chain is built from TRBV18 and TRBJ2-7; possibly TRBD2 for D (5 bases). The ends were cut back, 6 bases at V and 7 bases at J, with 16 bases in the middle. The germline V gene encodes CDR1 KGHSH and CDR2 LQKENI. This CDR3 is built from 13 residues. Full variable domain (remainder filled in from reference TRBV18 and TRBJ2-7): NAGVMQNPRHLVRRRGQEARLRCSPMKGHSHVYWYRQLPEEGLKFMVYLQKENIIDESGMPKERFSAEFPKEGPSILRIQQVVRGDSAAYFCASSNPGILEQYFGPGTRLTVT.

Comment on this clone: Other nucleotide sequences in the sample specify the same CDR3. The chain combines TRBV30 with TRBJ2-7, with 7 nucleotides matching TRBD1. The CDR3 spans 13 residues. Germline V gene lookup returns CDR1 GTSNPN and CDR2 SVGIG (reference sequence). V lost 2 bases to trimming and J lost 1 base; unmatched junction nucleotides: 2. CDR3 nucleotide sequence: TGTGCCTGGAGTCGGGACAGTTCCTACGAGCAGTACTTC. The encoded protein is CAWSRDSSYEQYF. Combining the CDR3 with reference TRBV30 and TRBJ2-7 gives the whole variable domain SQTIHQWPATLVQPVGSPLSLECTVEGTSNPNLYWYRQAAGRGLQLLFYSVGIGQISSEVPQNLSASRPQDRQFILSSKKLLLSDSGFYLCAWSRDSSYEQYFGPGTRLTVT.

Concerning this clone: Different DNA sequences within this sample yield the same CDR3. This chain links TRBV9 with TRBJ1-1; tentative D call: TRBD1 (5 bases). Germline V gene lookup returns CDR1 SGDLS and CDR2 YYNGEE. This CDR3 has 14 residues. V lost 2 bases to trimming and J lost 0 bases, with 8 bases between them. This CDR3 is CASSVDSMNTEAFF. The CDR3 nucleotides read TGTGCCAGCAGCGTTGACAGCATGAACACTGAAGCTTTCTTT.

The CDR3 here is CASRHTGQITDTQYF. CDR3 nucleotides: TGTGCCAGCAGGCATACGGGACAAATAACAGATACGCAGTATTTT. The rearrangement links TRBV2 to TRBJ2-3; D is perhaps TRBD1 (6 bases). The V gene lost 6 bases and the J gene lost 3 bases, with 16 bases spanning the gap. From germline, CDR1 is SNHLY and CDR2 FYNNEI. The CDR3 is 15 residues long.

This rearrangement joins TRBV27 to TRBJ1-1, with D maybe TRBD1 (5 bases). With 6 bases removed from V and 0 bases from J, the gap between germline ends came to 14 bases. The germline CDR1 and CDR2 sequences are MNHEY and SMNVEV (reference sequence). The CDR3 length is 15 residues. CDR3 in DNA: TGTGCCAGCAGGGTAAGGGGAGGGATGAACACTGAAGCTTTCTTT. As protein: CASRVRGGMNTEAFF.

In this sample, this clone turned up once. This chain connects TRBV6-5 to TRBJ2-7, with 11 nucleotides matching TRBD2. Trimming cost V 5 bases and J 3 bases; bases outside gene matches: 6. CDR1 is MNHEY, CDR2 SVGAGI, per germline. The CDR3 sequence is 15 residues long. The DNA of the CDR3 is TGTGCCAGCAGTCTTCTAGCGGGAGGCTACTACGAGCAGTACTTC. This codes for CASSLLAGGYYEQYF.

The chain joins TRBV9 to TRBJ2-7; TRBD1 might be the D (6 bases). CDR3 length equals 15 residues. V was pared by 4 bases and J by 0 bases, with 14 bases between. Germline-derived CDR1 and CDR2 are SGDLS and YYNGEE. The CDR3 nucleotides are TGTGCCAGCAGCATTACCGGGACACCCTCCTACGAGCAGTACTTC. This codes for CASSITGTPSYEQYF.

This clone has just one count. The chain uses TRBV6-1 and TRBJ2-7; 10 positions match TRBD2. CDR3 size: 17 residues. Unmatched junction bases numbered 5, after V lost 0 bases and J lost 0 bases. Per the germline V gene, CDR1 is MNHNS and CDR2 is SASEGT. CDR3 nucleotides: TGTGCCAGCAGTGAAGCGTGGGGGACTAGCGCCTCCTACGAGCAGTACTTC. Protein: CASSEAWGTSASYEQYF.

The V and J genes are TRBV21-1 and TRBJ2-7; the table's D call, TRBD1, has no DNA check behind it. TRBV21-1 is assigned pseudogene status. The CDR3 is 15 amino acids. In DNA, the CDR3 is TGTGCCAGCAGCACCGACAGGGGAATTTCCTACGAGCAGTACTTC. This codes for CASSTDRGISYEQYF.

V is TRBV11-3 and J is TRBJ1-1; a possible D gene is TRBD1 (5 bases). This CDR3 has 15 amino acids. The V gene's germline CDR1 is SGHNT and CDR2 YENEEA. Between the trimmed V and J ends, which lost 1 base and 4 bases, there was a span of 13 bases. In nucleotides, the CDR3 is TGTGCCAGCAGCTTAGGTAGGGGCTCGGGCACTGAAGCTTTCTTT. Translation gives CASSLGRGSGTEAFF.

The chain uses TRBV30 and TRBJ2-3; tentative D call: TRBD2 (6 bases). The germline V gene encodes CDR1 GTSNPN and CDR2 SVGIG (reference sequence). This CDR3 has 12 amino acids. The V end was cut by 8 bases, the J end by 2 bases, with 11 bases between. CDR3 in amino acids: CAAGFLTDTQYF. CDR3 coding DNA: TGTGCCGCGGGATTCCTCACAGATACGCAGTATTTT.

The genes are TRBV27 and TRBJ2-7, with 12 bases identical to TRBD1. Germline V gene sequence: CDR1 MNHEY, CDR2 SMNVEV (reference sequence). The CDR3 sequence is 14 residues long. Trimming took 4 bases from V and 5 from J; bases not matched to a gene: 3. The CDR3 loop reads CASSSGTGGHEQYF. The CDR3 nucleotides are TGTGCCAGCAGTTCCGGGACAGGGGGCCACGAGCAGTACTTC.

This clone came up once. This chain uses TRBV30 with TRBJ2-7; possible D gene TRBD1, 6 bases. The CDR3 is 14 residues long. CDR1 and CDR2 from the germline V gene are GTSNPN and SVGIG (reference sequence). With 0 bases removed from V and 5 bases from J, the gap between germline ends came to 14 bases. CDR3 sequence: CAWSVFQGMDEQYF. The DNA of the CDR3 is TGTGCCTGGAGTGTATTTCAGGGGATGGACGAGCAGTACTTC.

The chain has TRBV5-4 and TRBJ2-7; the match to TRBD1 covers 8 bases. CDR1 and CDR2 from the germline V gene are SGHNT and YYREEE (reference sequence). V dropped 0 bases and J dropped 1; count of bases not matched to a gene: 3. This CDR3 region has 15 residues. The CDR3 sequence: CASSLAGQESYEQYF. The CDR3 nucleotides read TGTGCCAGCAGCTTGGCGGGACAGGAGTCCTACGAGCAGTACTTC.

The chain employs TRBV7-9 and TRBJ2-7; D perhaps matches TRBD1 (5 bases). Trimming removed 5 bases from V and 0 bases from J, with 14 bases in between. Germline values: CDR1 SEHNR, CDR2 FQNEAQ (reference sequence). This CDR3 comprises 15 residues. In DNA form, the CDR3 reads TGTGCCAGCAGCCAAGACGACAGAAGCTCCTACGAGCAGTACTTC. Amino acid sequence: CASSQDDRSSYEQYF.

This clone was seen just once. The sample holds other DNA sequences that translate to the same CDR3. V usage is TRBV28 and J usage is TRBJ1-3; possibly TRBD1 for D (6 bases). Germline V gene lookup returns CDR1 MDHEN and CDR2 SYDVKM. Trimming took 5 bases from V and 4 from J, leaving 15 bases between them. The CDR3 covers 15 residues. This CDR3 reads CASSLQGLSGNTIYF. The DNA of the CDR3 is TGTGCCAGCAGTCTCCAGGGGTTGAGCGGAAACACCATATATTTT.

Concerning this clone itself: This sample includes further DNA sequences coding for the same CDR3. The chain employs TRBV6-5 and TRBJ2-7; D remains unclear. V lost 0 bases and J lost 3, with 6 bases in between. The CDR3 is 13 residues long. Germline V CDR1 and CDR2: MNHEY, SVGAGI. The CDR3 is CASSYSGIYEQYF. CDR3 DNA: TGTGCCAGCAGTTACTCGGGAATCTACGAGCAGTACTTC.